One and the same sample provided the 6 T cell receptor beta chains below, sequenced in a study of blood T cell repertoires in COVID-19. The table came from immunoSEQ multiplex PCR; TCRdb's copy has only in-frame clones and leaves some out. The sample contains 400,000 to 500,000 clones, 70% to 90% of which appear only once. Sequenced sample: peripheral blood. All receptors derive from a woman aged 25-40 years with active or convalescent COVID-19.

In its sample, this clone was seen a few times. The chain recombines TRBV4-1 with TRBJ2-1, with 13 bases lining up with TRBD2. The trim removed 1 base at V and 8 bases at J, leaving 2 bases unmatched. Germline assignment: CDR1 MGHRA and CDR2 YSYEKL. This CDR3 spans 15 amino acids. CDR3 nucleotide sequence: TGCGCCAGCAGCCAAGCGGGACTAGCGGGATATGAGCAGTTCTTC. It encodes CASSQAGLAGYEQFF.

This clone was observed a few times. The V gene is TRBV6-2 or TRBV6-3, the J gene TRBJ1-4; perhaps TRBD1 as D (5 bases). The CDR3 is made up of 16 amino acids. Trimming cost V 0 bases and J 6 bases, with 14 bases left between them. Germline values: CDR1 MNHEY, CDR2 SVGEGT. CDR3: CASSYSAGEGDEKLFF. The CDR3, as DNA: TGTGCCAGCAGTTACTCCGCGGGGGAAGGGGATGAAAAACTGTTTTTT.

The chain employs TRBV5-4 and TRBJ1-2; TRBD1 matches at 7 bases. Trimming cost V 5 bases and J 4 bases; bases outside gene matches: 8. The CDR3 runs to 14 residues. Germline values: CDR1 SGHNT, CDR2 YYREEE (reference sequence). CDR3 in DNA: TGTGCCAGCAGGTCACAGGGGATTGGCTATGGCTACACCTTC. It codes for CASRSQGIGYGYTF.

This sequence joins TRBV5-1 and TRBJ2-1, with D uncertain. CDR3 length equals 16 residues. V was clipped by 5 bases and J by 0 bases, with 15 bases between them. Germline V gene sequence: CDR1 SGHRS, CDR2 YFSETQ. CDR3 nucleotide sequence: TGCGCCAGCAGTTTCGAAGACGGGTCCTCCTACAATGAGCAGTTCTTC. It encodes CASSFEDGSSYNEQFF.

The chain has TRBV3-1 (or the pseudogene TRBV3-2) and TRBJ2-3; 12 bases are shared with TRBD2. J lost 8 bases, V lost 4 bases, and 7 bases had no gene match. The CDR3 is 15 residues long. CDR1 and CDR2 (germline): LGHDT, YNNKEL (reference sequence). The CDR3 spells CASSRTSGTLGTQYF. The CDR3 DNA reads as TGTGCCAGCAGCCGGACTAGCGGGACGCTCGGTACGCAGTATTTT.

This clone is a singleton in its sample. This chain connects TRBV11-2 to TRBJ2-7; no definite D call. The germline gives CDR1 SGHAT, CDR2 FQNNGV. The CDR3 is 11 residues long. The ends were cut back, 2 bases at V and 6 bases at J, with 5 bases in the middle. CDR3 loop: CASSLSGEQYF. CDR3 nucleotides: TGTGCCAGCAGCTTATCGGGCGAGCAGTACTTC.